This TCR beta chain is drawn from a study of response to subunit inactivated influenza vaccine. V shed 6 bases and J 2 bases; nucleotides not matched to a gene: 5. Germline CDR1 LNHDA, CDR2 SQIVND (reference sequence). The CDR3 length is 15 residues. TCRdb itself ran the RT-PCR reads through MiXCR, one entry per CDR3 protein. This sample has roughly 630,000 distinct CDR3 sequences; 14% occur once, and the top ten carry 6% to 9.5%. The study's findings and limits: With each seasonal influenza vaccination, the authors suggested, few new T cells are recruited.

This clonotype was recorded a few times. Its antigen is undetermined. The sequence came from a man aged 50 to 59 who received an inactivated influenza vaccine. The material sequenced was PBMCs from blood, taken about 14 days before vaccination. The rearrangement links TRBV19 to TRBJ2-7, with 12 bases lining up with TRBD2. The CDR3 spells CASSRTSGTAYEQYF. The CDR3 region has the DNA TGTGCCAGTAGCCGGACTAGCGGGACGGCCTACGAGCAGTACTTC.